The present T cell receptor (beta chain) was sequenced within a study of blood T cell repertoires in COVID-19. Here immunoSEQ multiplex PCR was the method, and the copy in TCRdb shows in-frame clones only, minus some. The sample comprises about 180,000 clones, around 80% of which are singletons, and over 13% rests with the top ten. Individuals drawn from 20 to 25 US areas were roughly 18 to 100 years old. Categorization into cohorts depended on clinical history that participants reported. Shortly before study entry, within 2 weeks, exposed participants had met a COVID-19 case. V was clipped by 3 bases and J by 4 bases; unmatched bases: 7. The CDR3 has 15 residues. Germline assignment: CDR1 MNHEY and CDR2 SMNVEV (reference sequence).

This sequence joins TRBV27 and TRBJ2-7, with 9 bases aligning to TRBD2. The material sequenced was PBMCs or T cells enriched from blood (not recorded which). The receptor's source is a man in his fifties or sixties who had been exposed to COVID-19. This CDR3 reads CASSFGRGRGYEQYF. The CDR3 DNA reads TGTGCCAGCAGTTTTGGTCGCGGGAGGGGTTACGAGCAGTACTTC.